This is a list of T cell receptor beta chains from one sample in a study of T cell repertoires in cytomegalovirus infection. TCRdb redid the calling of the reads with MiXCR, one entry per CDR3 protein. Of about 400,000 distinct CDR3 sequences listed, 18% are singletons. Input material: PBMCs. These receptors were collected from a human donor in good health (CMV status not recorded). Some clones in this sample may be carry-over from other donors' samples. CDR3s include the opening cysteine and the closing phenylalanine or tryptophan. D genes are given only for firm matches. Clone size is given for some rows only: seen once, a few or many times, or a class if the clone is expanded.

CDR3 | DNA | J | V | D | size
CASQGGAYYEQYF | TGTGCCAGTCAGGGAGGGGCCTACTACGAGCAGTACTTC | TRBJ2-7 | TRBV6-1 | TRBD2 | few
CSATVPGRVEQFF | TGCAGTGCTACAGTACCGGGAAGGGTTGAGCAGTTCTTC | TRBJ2-1 | TRBV20-1 | NA | few
CASSSSPPAGARETQYF | TGTGCCAGCAGCTCTTCGCCCCCAGCGGGGGCAAGAGAGACCCAGTACTTC | TRBJ2-5 | TRBV7-2 | TRBD2 | many
CASSWASGGASEQYF | TGTGCCAGCAGCTGGGCTAGCGGGGGGGCTAGCGAGCAGTACTTC | TRBJ2-7 | TRBV7-2 | TRBD2 | many
CASSPTGGYNEQFF | TGTGCCAGCAGCCCTACAGGGGGGTACAATGAGCAGTTCTTC | TRBJ2-1 | TRBV7-2 | TRBD1 | many
CSARTSGEGETQYF | TGCAGTGCTAGAACTAGCGGAGAGGGGGAGACCCAGTACTTC | TRBJ2-5 | TRBV20-1 | TRBD2 | NA
CASSPTVSEKLFF | TGTGCCAGCAGCCCCACGGTCAGTGAAAAACTGTTTTTT | TRBJ1-4 | TRBV7-2 | NA | many
CASSPGEQGRRDTGELFF | TGTGCCAGCTCACCGGGTGAACAGGGGAGACGGGACACCGGGGAGCTGTTTTTT | TRBJ2-2 | TRBV18 | TRBD1 | NA
CATRTVGEAFF | TGTGCCACCCGGACGGTGGGGGAAGCTTTCTTT | TRBJ1-1 | TRBV10-3 | NA | many
CASSIDRETMNTEAFF | TGTGCCAGTAGTATAGATAGGGAGACGATGAACACTGAAGCTTTCTTT | TRBJ1-1 | TRBV19 | NA | NA